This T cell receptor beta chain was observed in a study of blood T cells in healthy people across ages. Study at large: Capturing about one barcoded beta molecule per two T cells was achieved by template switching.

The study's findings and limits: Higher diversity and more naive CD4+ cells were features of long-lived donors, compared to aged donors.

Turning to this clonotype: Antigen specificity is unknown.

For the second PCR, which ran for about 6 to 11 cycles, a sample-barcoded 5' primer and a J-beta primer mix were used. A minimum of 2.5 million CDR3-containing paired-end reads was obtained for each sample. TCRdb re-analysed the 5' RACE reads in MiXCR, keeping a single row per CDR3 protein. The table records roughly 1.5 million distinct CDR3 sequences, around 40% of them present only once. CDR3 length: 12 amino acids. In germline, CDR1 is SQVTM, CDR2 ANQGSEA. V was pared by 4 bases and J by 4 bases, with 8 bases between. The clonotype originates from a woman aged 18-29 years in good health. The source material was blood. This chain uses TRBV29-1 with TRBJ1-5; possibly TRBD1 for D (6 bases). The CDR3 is CSVAQGNQPQHF. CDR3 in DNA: TGCAGCGTTGCCCAGGGGAATCAGCCCCAGCATTTT.